These T cell receptor beta chains were read from a single sample in a study of blood T cells in healthy people across ages. One entry per CDR3 protein, called by TCRdb with MiXCR from the 5' RACE reads. The data contain some 1,800,000 distinct CDR3 sequences, more than 35% of them singletons. Sequenced sample: blood. Receptor source: a human donor in good health. The CDR3 runs from the conserved cysteine through the conserved F or W. A D gene is named only where the DNA matches it firmly. The size entry is marked missing in some rows and otherwise reads once, few, many or a size class.

J | V | D | size | CDR3 | DNA
TRBJ1-2 | TRBV20-1 | TRBD1 | few | CSARESGGMNYGYTF | TGCAGTGCTAGAGAGTCAGGGGGCATGAACTATGGCTACACCTTC
TRBJ1-1 | TRBV7-2 | - | - | CASSFLTAIDGTEAFF | TGTGCCAGCAGCTTCTTGACAGCTATAGATGGCACTGAAGCTTTCTTT
TRBJ2-1 | TRBV12-3/TRBV12-4 | - | - | CANSRDRIRNAEQFF | TGTGCCAACAGCCGTGACAGAATTCGGAACGCTGAGCAGTTCTTC
TRBJ1-1 | TRBV25-1 | - | - | CVSSDYGTEAFF | TGTGTCAGCAGTGATTACGGGACTGAAGCTTTCTTT
TRBJ2-5 | TRBV10-3 | - | - | CAIRSKTGQETQYF | TGTGCCATCAGAAGCAAGACAGGACAAGAGACCCAGTACTTC
TRBJ1-1 | TRBV20-1 | - | - | CSARIPYGGTEAFF | TGCAGTGCTAGAATCCCGTACGGGGGCACTGAAGCTTTCTTT
TRBJ2-7 | TRBV20-1 | - | few | CSASVPKTLNYEQYF | TGCAGTGCTAGCGTCCCTAAGACCCTGAACTACGAGCAGTACTTC
TRBJ1-2 | TRBV20-1 | - | many | CSARGTDYGYTF | TGCAGTGCTAGGGGGACGGACTATGGCTACACCTTC
TRBJ2-1 | TRBV12-3/TRBV12-4 | TRBD1 | few | CASRPWTGDYNEQFF | TGTGCCAGCAGACCCTGGACAGGGGATTATAATGAGCAGTTCTTC
TRBJ2-1 | TRBV7-8 | - | - | CASSLLFGRGDEQFF | TGTGCCAGCAGCCTCCTCTTTGGCAGGGGCGATGAGCAGTTCTTC
TRBJ2-3 | TRBV5-6 | - | few | CASSVTTGTDTQYF | TGTGCCAGCAGCGTCACGACAGGCACAGATACGCAGTATTTT
TRBJ2-1 | TRBV29-1 | - | - | CSVDYVRGPDNEQFF | TGCAGCGTTGATTATGTCCGGGGACCTGACAATGAGCAGTTCTTC
TRBJ1-5 | TRBV5-1 | TRBD1 | - | CASSLEGQLNQPQHF | TGCGCCAGCAGCTTGGAGGGACAGCTCAATCAGCCCCAGCATTTT
TRBJ2-7 | TRBV4-1 | - | few | CASSHPGQTYSPYEQYF | TGCGCCAGCAGCCACCCTGGACAGACGTATTCTCCCTACGAGCAGTACTTC
TRBJ2-5 | TRBV2 | TRBD2 | - | CASSSGTRYETQYF | TGTGCCAGCAGCTCTGGGACTAGATATGAGACCCAGTACTTC
TRBJ2-3 | TRBV29-1 | - | - | CSSTKGRSTDTQYF | TGCAGCTCCACGAAAGGGCGTAGCACAGATACGCAGTATTTT
TRBJ2-7 | TRBV12-5 | - | - | CASGSGRYEQYF | TGTGCTAGTGGTTCAGGGAGATACGAGCAGTACTTC
TRBJ2-1 | TRBV6-5 | - | few | CASSYWSGADEQFF | TGTGCCAGCAGTTACTGGTCTGGGGCGGATGAGCAGTTCTTC
TRBJ1-5 | TRBV28 | - | - | CASSTNRALNQPQHF | TGTGCCAGCAGCACGAACCGGGCCTTAAATCAGCCCCAGCATTTT
TRBJ2-3 | TRBV7-9 | - | - | CASSLATEQTDTQYF | TGTGCCAGCAGCTTAGCGACCGAGCAAACTGATACGCAGTATTTT
TRBJ1-2 | TRBV18 | - | few | CASSPDRASNYGYTF | TGTGCCAGCTCACCCGACCGAGCTTCCAACTATGGCTACACCTTC
TRBJ2-5 | TRBV7-9 | - | - | CASSPTGAGREETQYF | TGTGCCAGCAGCCCGACAGGGGCTGGGAGGGAAGAGACCCAGTACTTC
TRBJ2-6 | TRBV20-1 | - | - | CSARVTGIRTGANVLTF | TGCAGTGCTAGGGTGACAGGAATTCGAACTGGGGCCAACGTCCTGACTTTC
TRBJ1-2 | TRBV7-9 | - | - | CASSAIQGAVDTF | TGTGCCAGCAGCGCAATACAGGGAGCGGTGGACACCTTC
TRBJ2-7 | TRBV7-2 | - | few | CASSYGTTRYEQYF | TGTGCCAGCAGCTACGGAACAACGAGGTACGAGCAGTACTTC
TRBJ2-1 | TRBV2 | - | many | CASSAQGRATKNEQFF | TGTGCCAGCAGCGCCCAAGGGCGTGCGACAAAGAATGAGCAGTTCTTC
TRBJ2-3 | TRBV7-9 | - | - | CASSPGYSHTDTQYF | TGTGCCAGCAGCCCCGGGTACTCACACACAGATACGCAGTATTTT
TRBJ1-1 | TRBV25-1 | - | - | CASSAIGANTEAFF | TGTGCCAGCAGTGCGATCGGGGCGAACACTGAAGCTTTCTTT
TRBJ2-7 | TRBV7-2 | - | few | CASSFGFYYEQYF | TGTGCCAGCAGCTTCGGGTTTTACTACGAGCAGTACTTC
TRBJ2-1 | TRBV6-2/TRBV6-3 | - | - | CASRRPPGDEQFF | TGTGCCAGCAGGCGACCCCCGGGGGATGAGCAGTTCTTC
TRBJ1-1 | TRBV20-1 | - | few | CSASWGVGVTEAFF | TGCAGTGCTAGTTGGGGGGTCGGGGTGACTGAAGCTTTCTTT
TRBJ1-2 | TRBV15 | TRBD1 | few | CATSPGTGRNYGYTF | TGTGCCACCTCCCCCGGGACAGGGCGTAACTATGGCTACACCTTC
TRBJ1-2 | TRBV28 | TRBD1 | - | CASSSRGPGYGYTF | TGTGCCAGCAGTAGCAGGGGGCCTGGCTATGGCTACACCTTC
TRBJ1-1 | TRBV27 | - | - | CASKGTGMNTEAFF | TGTGCCAGCAAGGGAACTGGAATGAACACTGAAGCTTTCTTT
TRBJ2-2 | TRBV7-6 | - | - | CASSFSRVGTGELFF | TGTGCCAGCAGCTTCAGCAGGGTTGGCACCGGGGAGCTGTTTTTT
TRBJ2-3 | TRBV12-3/TRBV12-4 | - | - | CASSTGRADTQYF | TGTGCCAGCAGCACAGGGAGAGCAGATACGCAGTATTTT
TRBJ1-1 | TRBV3-1 | - | - | CASSQDDPPAGNTEAFF | TGTGCCAGCAGCCAAGATGACCCCCCCGCTGGGAACACTGAAGCTTTCTTT
TRBJ2-7 | TRBV20-1 | - | many | CSGETDDSYEQYF | TGCAGTGGCGAGACAGACGACTCCTACGAGCAGTACTTC
TRBJ2-1 | TRBV14 | TRBD2 | few | CASSRGGSPFEQFF | TGTGCCAGCAGCCGCGGGGGGAGTCCCTTTGAGCAGTTCTTC
TRBJ2-5 | TRBV20-1 | - | - | CSARDLGPLHETQYF | TGCAGTGCTAGAGATTTGGGACCTCTCCACGAGACCCAGTACTTC
TRBJ1-1 | TRBV4-3 | - | - | CASSQDVSQMNTEAFF | TGCGCCAGCAGCCAAGATGTTTCACAGATGAACACTGAAGCTTTCTTT
TRBJ2-1 | TRBV5-4 | TRBD1 | - | CASSQQGVNGEQFF | TGTGCCAGCAGCCAACAGGGGGTGAACGGTGAGCAGTTCTTC
TRBJ1-2 | TRBV4-3 | - | - | CASSQVYLRDGGWNGYTF | TGCGCCAGCAGCCAAGTTTATTTGCGGGACGGGGGATGGAATGGCTACACCTTC
TRBJ2-3 | TRBV10-3 | - | - | CAISSKDTQYF | TGTGCCATCAGCTCTAAGGATACGCAGTATTTT
TRBJ2-3 | TRBV20-1 | TRBD1 | - | CSARQGTGIGDTQYF | TGCAGTGCTAGGCAAGGGACAGGGATCGGAGATACGCAGTATTTT
TRBJ1-5 | TRBV20-1 | - | - | CSASLGRGNQPQHF | TGCAGTGCTAGCCTTGGCAGGGGCAATCAGCCCCAGCATTTT
TRBJ2-7 | TRBV6-2/TRBV6-3 | TRBD2 | - | CASSYKPLAVDQSSYEQYF | TGTGCCAGCAGTTATAAGCCGCTAGCGGTGGATCAAAGCTCCTACGAGCAGTACTTC
TRBJ2-1 | TRBV12-3/TRBV12-4 | - | - | CASSFRGMNEQFF | TGTGCCAGCAGTTTCCGGGGCATGAATGAGCAGTTCTTC
TRBJ2-1 | TRBV20-1 | - | few | CSGTNYNEQFF | TGCAGCGGGACAAATTACAATGAGCAGTTCTTC
TRBJ1-6 | TRBV3-1 | - | few | CASSRTRAVPGVSYNSPLHF | TGTGCCAGCAGCCGCACCAGGGCGGTCCCGGGGGTGTCCTATAATTCACCCCTCCACTTT
TRBJ2-1 | TRBV10-3 | - | few | CAISELGNEQFF | TGTGCCATCAGTGAGTTAGGCAATGAGCAGTTCTTC
TRBJ1-5 | TRBV19 | TRBD1 | - | CASSSQGFSNQPQHF | TGTGCCAGTAGTTCACAGGGGTTTAGCAATCAGCCCCAGCATTTT
TRBJ2-5 | TRBV2 | TRBD1 | - | CASKDRGKETQYF | TGTGCCAGCAAGGACAGGGGGAAAGAGACCCAGTACTTC
TRBJ2-7 | TRBV6-2/TRBV6-3 | TRBD2 | - | CASRQLAGGTYEQYF | TGTGCCAGCAGACAACTAGCGGGGGGCACCTACGAGCAGTACTTC
TRBJ2-7 | TRBV2 | TRBD1 | few | CASSWDRGFDEQYF | TGTGCCAGCAGTTGGGACAGGGGATTCGACGAGCAGTACTTC